The 15 T cell receptor beta chains in this list originate from one sample, sequenced in a study of T cells in Graves' hyperthyroidism and ophthalmopathy. Template material for amplifying TCR beta CDR3 regions consisted of RNA transcripts. Initially, a first-round RT-PCR of the TCR CDR3 employed the HTBI primer set. Each CDR3 protein gets one entry after TCRdb re-called the multiplex PCR reads with MiXCR. The sample holds 600,000 to 750,000 distinct CDR3 sequences; 15% to 20% are singletons and the top ten take around a sixth. Material: blood. These receptors came from a man over 45 with Graves' hyperthyroidism.

The chain combines TRBV7-2 with TRBJ2-7; tentative D call: TRBD2 (6 bases). Trimming stripped 5 bases from V and 0 bases from J, with 26 bases between. The CDR3 runs to 19 residues. Germline CDR1 and CDR2: SGHTA and FQGNSA. The CDR3 nucleotides are TGTGCCAGCAGCCTATCACCCGCCGCGGGGTCTTTCTACTCCTACGAGCAGTACTTC. As protein: CASSLSPAAGSFYSYEQYF.

This clonotype has more than one count but fewer than ten. J is TRBJ1-6 and V is TRBV18; TRBD1 is a possible D gene (6 bases). There are 16 residues in the CDR3. Trimming removed 2 bases from V and 4 bases from J, with 12 bases in between. In germline, CDR1 is KGHSH, CDR2 LQKENI. The CDR3 coding sequence is TGTGCCAGCTCACCATCCCGGACAGATTATAATTCACCCCTCCACTTT. This codes for CASSPSRTDYNSPLHF.

This clonotype occurred a few times. The chain has TRBV19 and TRBJ1-1; D not certain. V lost 11 bases to trimming and J lost 4 bases, with 26 bases between them. CDR3 length: 16 residues. From germline, CDR1 is LNHDA and CDR2 SQIVND (reference sequence). The CDR3 nucleotides are TGTGCCGTCTCAGTGGTCTTCACGATGCGCGGCACTGAAGCTTTCTTT. It codes for CAVSVVFTMRGTEAFF.

This clonotype occurred many times. This chain joins TRBV20-1 and TRBJ2-5; 12 nucleotides line up with TRBD2. The V gene end was trimmed by 3 bases and the J gene end by 7 bases; junction bases not matched to a gene: 3. CDR1 is DFQATT and CDR2 is SNEGSKA in the germline V gene (reference sequence). This CDR3 comprises 13 residues. CDR3 DNA: TGCAGTGCTAGCCCTAGCGGGAGGGGGACCCAGTACTTC. Translating gives CSASPSGRGTQYF.

The rearrangement joins TRBV12-3 or TRBV12-4 to TRBJ2-7, with TRBD2 matching over 10 bases. Trimming removed 6 bases from V and 4 bases from J; junction bases left unmatched: 6. The CDR3 sequence is 14 residues long. DNA for the CDR3: TGTGCCAGCAGCACCACTAGCGGGAAATACGAGCAGTACTTC. It encodes CASSTTSGKYEQYF.

This clonotype was seen a few times. This chain connects TRBV5-1 to TRBJ1-6; 7 nucleotides match TRBD1. Germline loops: CDR1 SGHRS, CDR2 YFSETQ. The CDR3 is 15 residues long. The V gene end was trimmed by 3 bases and the J gene end by 7 bases; junction bases not matched to a gene: 7. The CDR3 loop is CASSSTGTENSPLHF. The CDR3 DNA sequence: TGCGCCAGCAGCTCGACAGGGACAGAAAATTCACCCCTCCACTTT.

The sample holds many counts of this clonotype. The rearrangement links TRBV7-3 to TRBJ2-2; D is unresolved. Germline V gene sequence: CDR1 SGHTA, CDR2 FQGTGA. The CDR3 covers 15 residues. The V end was cut by 0 bases, the J end by 7 bases, with 12 bases between. The CDR3 DNA reads as TGTGCCAGCAGCTTAACCCCCTCCCTGAGCGGGGAGCTGTTTTTT. This gives the protein CASSLTPSLSGELFF.

Ten or more counts support this clonotype. This sequence joins TRBV28 and TRBJ1-1; no definite D call. The CDR3 sequence is 16 residues long. Germline assignment: CDR1 MDHEN and CDR2 SYDVKM. V lost 6 bases to trimming and J lost 4 bases, with 21 bases between them. DNA for the CDR3: TGTGCCAGCAGCCCTATCATCTCCGGGGATGGCACTGAAGCTTTCTTT. As protein: CASSPIISGDGTEAFF.

The V gene is TRBV19, the J gene TRBJ2-2; 8 bases line up with TRBD1. CDR1 LNHDA and CDR2 SQIVND come from the germline V gene (reference sequence). This CDR3 has 18 amino acids. Trimming took 1 base from V and 5 from J; bases not matched to a gene: 12. The CDR3, as DNA: TGTGCCAGTAGTATAGTTGTGACAGGGGTATCGGGGACCGGGGAGCTGTTTTTT. Its protein product is CASSIVVTGVSGTGELFF.

This rearrangement joins TRBV2 to TRBJ2-1, with D maybe TRBD1 (6 bases). The V end was cut by 7 bases, the J end by 1 base, with 8 bases between. Germline lookup yields CDR1 SNHLY and CDR2 FYNNEI. The length of the CDR3 is 13 residues. In nucleotides, the CDR3 is TGTGCCAGCAAGGGGGTATCCTACAATGAGCAGTTCTTC. Translating gives CASKGVSYNEQFF.

The chain has TRBV18 and TRBJ1-3; no definite D call. This CDR3 is built from 12 residues. Germline CDR1 and CDR2: KGHSH and LQKENI. V lost 4 bases to trimming and J lost 8 bases, with 9 bases between them. CDR3 DNA: TGTGCCAGCTCACAGACACCGGACACCATATATTTT. Residues: CASSQTPDTIYF.

This chain links TRBV7-3 with TRBJ2-7; 7 positions agree with TRBD2. The germline gives CDR1 SGHTA, CDR2 FQGTGA. This CDR3 has 15 amino acids. V was clipped by 2 bases and J by 2 bases; unmatched bases: 6. CDR3: CASSLSGGRTYEQYF. DNA of the CDR3: TGTGCCAGCAGCTTATCGGGCGGGAGAACCTACGAGCAGTACTTC.

The chain couples TRBV28 to TRBJ1-4; TRBD1 matches at 7 bases. The CDR3 is 15 amino acids. Germline V gene sequence: CDR1 MDHEN, CDR2 SYDVKM. V was clipped by 6 bases and J by 4 bases; unmatched bases: 8. The CDR3 loop is CASRQLGGGNEKLFF. Written as DNA, the CDR3 is TGTGCCAGCAGGCAACTAGGGGGCGGTAATGAAAAACTGTTTTTT.

This clonotype showed up just a few times. V gene TRBV5-1 combines with J gene TRBJ2-1; weak D call: TRBD2 (6 bases). There are 17 residues in the CDR3. Germline CDR1 and CDR2: SGHRS and YFSETQ. Trimming pared 3 bases from V and 7 bases from J, leaving 23 bases between. CDR3 amino acids: CASSSPLAPTPRNEQFF. DNA of the CDR3: TGCGCCAGCAGCTCGCCCCTAGCGCCCACGCCTAGAAATGAGCAGTTCTTC.

A remark on this clonotype: This could be a read error, since a much larger clone is one nucleotide away. The DNA is left out, because the CDR3 cannot be placed on it with certainty; the CDR3 is given as TCRdb lists it. V and J are TRBV30 and TRBJ1-1. The CDR3 numbers 11 amino acids, ends counted. Germline CDR1 GTSNPN, CDR2 SVGIG (reference sequence). The CDR3 is CAWGGGTESFF.